This is a list of T cell receptor beta chains from one sample in a study of blood T cell repertoires in COVID-19. Here immunoSEQ multiplex PCR was the method, and the copy in TCRdb shows in-frame clones only, minus some. This sample carries approximately 210,000 clones, roughly nine tenths of them seen once, and the ten largest clones take 0.72%. The sample consisted of peripheral blood. These receptors were taken from a man aged 40-49 years with acute or convalescent COVID-19. The CDR3 runs from the conserved cysteine through the conserved F or W. Each record gives: V gene, J gene, D gene, CDR3 DNA, CDR3 protein. A D gene is named only where the DNA matches it firmly.

TRBV7-9	TRBJ1-2	NA	TGTGCCAGCAGCTTAGGGGTCAGAGGAGAAGGTTATGGCTACACCTTC	CASSLGVRGEGYGYTF
TRBV5-1	TRBJ1-4	NA	TGCGCCAGCAGCTTAACTGGTGCTAATGAAAAACTGTTTTTT	CASSLTGANEKLFF
TRBV5-6	TRBJ1-1	NA	TGTGCCAGCAGCTTGGTCCTTGGTGCTGAACGAGGAGCTGAAGCTTTCTTT	CASSLVLGAERGAEAFF
TRBV28	TRBJ2-1	NA	TGTGCCAGCAATACCGTACAGGTTAGCAATGAGCAGTTCTTC	CASNTVQVSNEQFF
TRBV30	TRBJ2-5	TRBD2	TGTGCCTGGATGCCAGGGACTAGCGGGGGGGCAGGAGAGACCCAGTACTTC	CAWMPGTSGGAGETQYF
TRBV6-5	TRBJ1-2	TRBD1	TGTGCCAGCAGTTTCGGACAGGGCGGTGGCTACACCTTC	CASSFGQGGGYTF
TRBV7-6	TRBJ2-7	TRBD1	TGTGCCAGCAGCTTTTTAGGGGACAGCAGCGAGCAGTACTTC	CASSFLGDSSEQYF
TRBV9	TRBJ2-5	NA	TGTGCCAGCAGCGAAAGCGTTATCCAAGAGACCCAGTACTTC	CASSESVIQETQYF
TRBV6-5	TRBJ1-6	TRBD1	TGTGCCAGCAGTTACGGGGACAGTCTTAATTCACCCCTCCACTTT	CASSYGDSLNSPLHF
TRBV2	TRBJ2-1	NA	TGTGCCAGCAGCGCCTGGAGGAGCTCCTACAATGAGCAGTTCTTC	CASSAWRSSYNEQFF
TRBV18	TRBJ2-7	NA	TGTGCCAGCTCACTCATCCCAACCTACGAGCAGTACTTC	CASSLIPTYEQYF
TRBV7-2	TRBJ2-3	TRBD2	TGTGCCAGCAGGGGACTAGCGGGAGGGCTAGCTTTCACAGATACGCAGTATTTT	CASRGLAGGLAFTDTQYF
TRBV9	TRBJ2-6	TRBD2	TGTGCCAGCAGCGGAGCGGGGTTCTCTGGGGCCAACGTCCTGACTTTC	CASSGAGFSGANVLTF
TRBV5-5	TRBJ1-6	NA	TGTGCCAGCAGTATTTCGGACGGCGGGGGATCACCCCTCCACTTT	CASSISDGGGSPLHF
TRBV29-1	TRBJ1-3	NA	TGCAGCGTCGGGGGGTTTGGAAACACCATATATTTT	CSVGGFGNTIYF
TRBV5-4	TRBJ1-1	NA	TGTGCCAGTGGGGGAGGGGCAGCGAACACTGAAGCTTTCTTT	CASGGGAANTEAFF
TRBV20-1	TRBJ2-7	NA	TGCAGTGCTAGCGAGAGGGCCGAGCAGTACTTC	CSASERAEQYF
TRBV5-5	TRBJ2-4	NA	TGTGCCAGCAGCCGCCCCCCCGGTAACATTCAGTACTTC	CASSRPPGNIQYF
TRBV27	TRBJ1-2	TRBD1	TGTGCCAGCAGGGTTGGGACAGGGGGTCTGGAGGGCTACACCTTC	CASRVGTGGLEGYTF
TRBV3-1/TRBV3-2	TRBJ2-3	TRBD2	TGTGCCAGCAGCCACAGACTAGCGGGAGTAACAGATACGCAGTATTTT	CASSHRLAGVTDTQYF